A single TCR beta chain is shown here with its context. Its antigen is unknown. This record belongs to a study of T cells in Graves' hyperthyroidism and ophthalmopathy. V was pared by 8 bases and J by 7 bases, with 8 bases between. Germline lookup yields CDR1 MGHRA and CDR2 YSYEKL. The CDR3 length is 11 residues. Regions amplified from RNA transcripts were the TCR beta CDR3 regions. Using the HTBI primer set, a first-round RT-PCR was run on the TCR CDR3. TCRdb re-called the multiplex PCR reads with MiXCR, one entry per CDR3 protein. The sample comprises hundreds of thousands of distinct CDR3 sequences, 35% to 40% of which are singletons, and approximately 8.7% rests with the top ten. Findings and caveats of the study: Ophthalmopathy and stable hyperthyroidism were told apart by a 13 V-J model. The model forecast ophthalmopathy, anticipating it by a median roughly 6 months before onset. In blood, most of the thyroid clonotypes expanded above 0.001 were also present.

The sample consisted of blood. This chain uses TRBV4-1 with TRBJ2-2; no firm D call. This sequence was found in a man aged 18 to 35 with Graves' hyperthyroidism. CDR3 sequence (DNA): TGCGCCAGCGCTAGTTTCGGGGAGCTGTTTTTT. It is translated as CASASFGELFF.